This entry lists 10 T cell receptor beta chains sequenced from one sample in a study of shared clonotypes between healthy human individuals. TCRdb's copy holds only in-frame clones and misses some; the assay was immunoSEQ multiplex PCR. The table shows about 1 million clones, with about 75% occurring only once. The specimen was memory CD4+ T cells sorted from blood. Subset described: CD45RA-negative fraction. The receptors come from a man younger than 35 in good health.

The CDR3 nucleotides read TGTGCCAGCAGCTTGCCCGGGACACTGAACACTGAAGCTTTCTTT. Translation: CASSLPGTLNTEAFF. The chain couples TRBV5-6 to TRBJ1-1, with D perhaps matching TRBD1 (6 bases). V was cut by 1 base and J by 0 bases, with 10 bases left in between. Germline loops: CDR1 SGHDT, CDR2 YYEEEE. CDR3 size: 15 residues.

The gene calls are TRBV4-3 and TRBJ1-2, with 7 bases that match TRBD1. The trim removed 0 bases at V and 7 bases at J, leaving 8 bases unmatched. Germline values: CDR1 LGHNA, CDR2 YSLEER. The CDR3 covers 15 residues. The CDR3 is CASSQDPDRLRGYTF. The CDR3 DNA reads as TGCGCCAGCAGCCAAGATCCGGACAGGCTTCGTGGCTACACCTTC.

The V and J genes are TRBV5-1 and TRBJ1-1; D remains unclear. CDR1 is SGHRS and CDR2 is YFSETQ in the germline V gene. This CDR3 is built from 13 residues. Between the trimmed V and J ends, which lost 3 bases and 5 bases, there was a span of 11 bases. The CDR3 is CASSSAAGTEAFF. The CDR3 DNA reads TGCGCCAGCAGCTCCGCGGCGGGGACTGAAGCTTTCTTT.

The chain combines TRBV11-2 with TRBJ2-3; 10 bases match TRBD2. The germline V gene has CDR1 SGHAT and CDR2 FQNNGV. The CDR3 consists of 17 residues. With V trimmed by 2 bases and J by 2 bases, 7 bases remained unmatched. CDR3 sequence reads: CASSLRASGGSTDTQYF. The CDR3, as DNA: TGTGCCAGCAGCTTACGTGCTAGCGGGGGATCCACAGATACGCAGTATTTT.

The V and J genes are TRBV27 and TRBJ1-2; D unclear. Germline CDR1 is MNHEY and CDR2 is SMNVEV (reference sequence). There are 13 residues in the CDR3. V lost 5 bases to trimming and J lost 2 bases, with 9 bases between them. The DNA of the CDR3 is TGTGCCAGCAGTGTAAGGGCGAACTATGGCTACACCTTC. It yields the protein CASSVRANYGYTF.

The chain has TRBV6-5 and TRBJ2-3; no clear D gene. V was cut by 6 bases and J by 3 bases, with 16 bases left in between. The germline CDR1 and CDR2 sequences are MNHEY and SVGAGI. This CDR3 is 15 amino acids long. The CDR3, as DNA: TGTGCCAGCAGACCTCGAGGTCTAGGGACAGATACGCAGTATTTT. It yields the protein CASRPRGLGTDTQYF.

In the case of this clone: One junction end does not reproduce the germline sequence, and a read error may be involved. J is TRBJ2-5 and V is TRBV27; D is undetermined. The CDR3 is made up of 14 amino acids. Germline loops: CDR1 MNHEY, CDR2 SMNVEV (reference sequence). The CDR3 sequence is CASGLGTSQETQYF. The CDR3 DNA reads TGTGCCAGCGGTTTGGGCACCTCTCAAGAGACCCAGTACTTC.

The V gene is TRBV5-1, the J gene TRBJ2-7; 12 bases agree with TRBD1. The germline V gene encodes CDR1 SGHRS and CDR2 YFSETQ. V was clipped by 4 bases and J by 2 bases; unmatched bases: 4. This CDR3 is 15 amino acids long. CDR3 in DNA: TGCGCCAGCAGCAGGGGGACAGGGGGCCCCTACGAGCAGTACTTC. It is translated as CASSRGTGGPYEQYF.

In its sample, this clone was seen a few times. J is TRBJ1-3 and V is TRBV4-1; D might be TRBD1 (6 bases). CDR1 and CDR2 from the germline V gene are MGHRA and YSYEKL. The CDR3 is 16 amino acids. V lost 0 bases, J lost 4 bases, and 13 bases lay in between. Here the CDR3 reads CASSQDGVGQGNTIYF. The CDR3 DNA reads TGCGCCAGCAGCCAAGACGGAGTCGGACAGGGAAACACCATATATTTT.

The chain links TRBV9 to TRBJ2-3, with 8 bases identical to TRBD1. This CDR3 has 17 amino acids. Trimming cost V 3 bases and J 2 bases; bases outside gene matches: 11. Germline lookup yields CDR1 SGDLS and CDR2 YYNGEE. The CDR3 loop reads CASSARQGFSLTDTQYF. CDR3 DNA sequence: TGTGCCAGCAGCGCCAGACAGGGGTTCTCCCTCACAGATACGCAGTATTTT.